Shown below are 27 T cell receptor beta chains from a single sample sequenced in a study of identifying expanded T cells in peripheral blood. The data were produced by immunoSEQ multiplex PCR, yet TCRdb's version contains in-frame clones alone and is incomplete. Among 90,000 to 100,000 clones listed, 88% were seen once. The sequencing sample was made of blood. The receptors come from a person aged 18 to 70 in good health.

The V gene is TRBV6-5, the J gene TRBJ2-2; D is perhaps TRBD1 (5 bases). This CDR3 spans 14 amino acids. The germline CDR1 and CDR2 sequences are MNHEY and SVGAGI. Trimming removed 0 bases from V and 6 bases from J, with 8 bases in between. Here the CDR3 reads CASSYSTGPGELFF. The CDR3 bases are TGTGCCAGCAGTTACTCAACAGGTCCCGGGGAGCTGTTTTTT.

The chain combines TRBV4-1 with TRBJ2-7, with D possibly being TRBD1 (6 bases). The CDR3 is 13 amino acids. Germline assignment: CDR1 MGHRA and CDR2 YSYEKL. The germline V and J ends were trimmed by 3 bases and 3 bases, with 9 bases remaining between them. The CDR3 nucleotides are TGCGCCAGCAGCCAGGAAGGGGGCTACGAGCAGTACTTC. The encoded protein is CASSQEGGYEQYF.

The chain joins TRBV5-5 to TRBJ1-1; 9 positions agree with TRBD1. Losses at the gene ends were 4 bases for V and 1 base for J; bases not matched to a gene: 8. CDR3 length: 16 residues. CDR1 and CDR2 (germline): SGHKS, YYEKEE (reference sequence). The CDR3 sequence is CASSPHRGRGNTEAFF. DNA for the CDR3: TGTGCCAGCAGCCCACACAGGGGGCGGGGGAACACTGAAGCTTTCTTT.

This clone appeared a single time. V and J are TRBV28 and TRBJ2-7; 7 positions agree with TRBD2. V lost 4 bases and J lost 2; bases outside the gene matches: 11. From germline, CDR1 is MDHEN and CDR2 SYDVKM. CDR3 length: 16 amino acids. The CDR3 sequence: CASSWNQRDRTYEQYF. The CDR3 region has the DNA TGTGCCAGCAGTTGGAATCAGCGGGACCGCACCTACGAGCAGTACTTC.

This chain joins TRBV11-1 and TRBJ2-1, with TRBD2 identical over 12 bases. The CDR3 extends over 19 amino acids. Per germline, CDR1 SGHAT and CDR2 FQDESV (reference sequence). Unmatched junction bases numbered 15, after V lost 5 bases and J lost 4 bases. CDR3 coding DNA: TGTGCCAGCAGCCTGACTAGCGGGGGCGCTCACCTGAGATACAATGAGCAGTTCTTC. The encoded protein is CASSLTSGGAHLRYNEQFF.

The chain employs TRBV5-1 and TRBJ1-2; D is undetermined. CDR1 is SGHRS, CDR2 YFSETQ, per germline. Trimming took 0 bases from V and 1 from J, leaving 10 bases between them. CDR3 length equals 15 residues. The DNA for the CDR3 is TGCGCCAGCAGCTTGGAGGCGGGCAATAACTATGGCTACACCTTC. This gives the protein CASSLEAGNNYGYTF.

The chain combines TRBV19 with TRBJ2-5; TRBD1 matches 10 bases. Germline V gene lookup returns CDR1 LNHDA and CDR2 SQIVND (reference sequence). The junction had 7 bases not matched to a gene; V was cut back by 5 bases and J by 4 bases. CDR3 length equals 15 residues. Written as DNA, the CDR3 is TGTGCCAGTAGTGAAACCGGGACAGGGGCAGAGACCCAGTACTTC. Translated: CASSETGTGAETQYF.

The chain carries TRBV5-6 and TRBJ1-4; D not certain. CDR1 is SGHDT and CDR2 is YYEEEE in the germline V gene. V lost 0 bases and J lost 5, with 8 bases in between. This CDR3 contains 14 residues. This CDR3 is CASSLGQGNEKLFF. For the CDR3, the DNA is TGTGCCAGCAGCTTGGGACAAGGAAATGAAAAACTGTTTTTT.

This chain uses TRBV2 with TRBJ2-3; D gene uncertain. Germline CDR1 SNHLY, CDR2 FYNNEI. Between the trimmed V and J ends, which lost 7 bases and 3 bases, there was a span of 11 bases. The CDR3 contains 13 residues. CDR3 protein: CASTEVRTDTQYF. The CDR3, as DNA: TGTGCCAGCACCGAGGTTAGGACAGATACGCAGTATTTT.

The chain recombines TRBV30 with TRBJ1-5; 9 bases align to TRBD1. CDR3 length: 13 amino acids. Germline V CDR1 and CDR2: GTSNPN, SVGIG (reference sequence). The junction had 1 base not matched to a gene; V was cut back by 0 bases and J by 7 bases. In nucleotides, the CDR3 is TGTGCCTGGAGTGTGGACAGGGGCCAGCCCCAGCATTTT. Translated: CAWSVDRGQPQHF.

The chain uses TRBV2 and TRBJ2-2; maybe TRBD2 (5 bases). Germline loops: CDR1 SNHLY, CDR2 FYNNEI. Deletions cut 8 bases from V and 3 bases from J, with 13 bases between. The CDR3 is made up of 14 amino acids. Here the CDR3 reads CASLVLRDTGELFF. The CDR3, as DNA: TGTGCCAGCCTCGTCCTGAGGGACACCGGGGAGCTGTTTTTT.

This chain connects TRBV13 to TRBJ2-7, with 9 positions matching TRBD1. This CDR3 contains 13 residues. V was pared by 5 bases and J by 5 bases, with 4 bases of the junction left unmatched. CDR1 PRHDT and CDR2 FYEKMQ come from the germline V gene (reference sequence). The CDR3 DNA follows: TGTGCCAGCAGCCAGGACAGGGGCCACGAGCAGTACTTC. Protein: CASSQDRGHEQYF.

This clone has a single count. The CDR3 DNA reads as TGTGCCAGCAGCAGCGGGAGGACCGCATCCGGCATTCAGTACTTC. Its translation: CASSSGRTASGIQYF. The V call is TRBV7-2, the J call TRBJ2-4; 9 positions agree with TRBD2. The germline V gene encodes CDR1 SGHTA and CDR2 FQGNSA. The CDR3 spans 15 residues. The V segment lost 5 bases and the J segment 9 bases; nucleotides outside the gene matches: 11.

The genes are TRBV5-1 and TRBJ2-5, with TRBD2 matching over 13 bases. Trimming at V came to 4 bases and at J to 5 bases, leaving 5 bases not matched to a gene. Germline-derived CDR1 and CDR2 are SGHRS and YFSETQ. The CDR3 has 15 amino acids. The CDR3 DNA sequence: TGCGCCAGCAGCACTAGCGGGGGGGCCGGGGAGACCCAGTACTTC. Protein product: CASSTSGGAGETQYF.

J is TRBJ2-7 and V is TRBV6-6; no firm D call. CDR1 and CDR2 from the germline V gene are MNHNY and SVGAGI (reference sequence). The CDR3 runs 14 residues. V lost 2 bases and J lost 0, with 8 bases in between. CDR3 sequence reads: CASSYDSGSYEQYF. In DNA, the CDR3 is TGTGCCAGCAGTTACGATTCAGGCTCCTACGAGCAGTACTTC.

V is TRBV7-9 and J is TRBJ2-3; D is undetermined. The germline CDR1 and CDR2 sequences are SEHNR and FQNEAQ (reference sequence). Trimming cost V 4 bases and J 6 bases, with 20 bases left between them. The CDR3 sequence is 16 residues long. CDR3 region: CASSSPTPWRTDTQYF. The CDR3 coding sequence is TGTGCCAGCAGCTCCCCGACACCCTGGCGGACCGATACGCAGTATTTT.

The chain uses TRBV11-2 and TRBJ2-6; no firm D call. The CDR3 runs 15 residues. Germline V gene sequence: CDR1 SGHAT, CDR2 FQNNGV. Trimming shortened V by 5 bases and J by 0 bases, and 8 bases separated the two germline ends. CDR3 residues: CASSPQVSGANVLTF. Here the CDR3 DNA reads TGTGCCAGCAGCCCCCAGGTCTCTGGGGCCAACGTCCTGACTTTC.

The V gene is TRBV6-6, the J gene TRBJ1-5; D is uncertain. Trimming shortened V by 2 bases and J by 3 bases, and 11 bases separated the two germline ends. CDR1 is MNHNY and CDR2 is SVGAGI in the germline V gene (reference sequence). This CDR3 is built from 15 residues. The CDR3 region is CASSYISGNNQPQHF. Written as DNA, the CDR3 is TGTGCCAGCAGTTACATTTCGGGGAACAATCAGCCCCAGCATTTT.

This clone was seen just once. This chain uses TRBV19 with TRBJ2-2, with D possibly TRBD2 on 5 matching bases. Germline V gene lookup returns CDR1 LNHDA and CDR2 SQIVND (reference sequence). The CDR3 is made up of 16 amino acids. The V end was cut by 7 bases, the J end by 5 bases, with 20 bases between. The chain's CDR3 is CASTVDWAGGTGELFF. The CDR3 bases are TGTGCCAGTACCGTGGATTGGGCAGGCGGGACCGGGGAGCTGTTTTTT.

The sample holds a few counts of this clone. This chain uses TRBV28 with TRBJ1-2, with a weak D call TRBD1 (5 bases). This CDR3 spans 13 amino acids. V gave up 6 bases and J gave up 2 bases, with 10 bases separating them. Germline V CDR1 and CDR2: MDHEN, SYDVKM. The CDR3 here is CASRIGGNYGYTF. CDR3 DNA sequence: TGTGCCAGCAGAATCGGGGGAAACTATGGCTACACCTTC.

The rearrangement uses TRBV11-2 and TRBJ2-7; perhaps TRBD2 as D (5 bases). This CDR3 spans 14 amino acids. The germline V gene has CDR1 SGHAT and CDR2 FQNNGV. With 0 bases removed from V and 7 bases from J, the gap between germline ends came to 13 bases. The CDR3 sequence: CASSLDLGRGEQYF. The CDR3 DNA reads TGTGCCAGCAGCTTAGATCTCGGACGAGGGGAGCAGTACTTC.

V usage is TRBV29-1 and J usage is TRBJ2-7; 7 bases are a match to TRBD1. The ends lost 0 bases at V and 0 bases at J; junction bases unmatched: 8. CDR1 is SQVTM and CDR2 is ANQGSEA in the germline V gene. The CDR3 is 16 residues long. CDR3 region: CSVEDTRQGLSYEQYF. CDR3 nucleotide sequence: TGCAGCGTTGAAGATACGAGACAGGGCCTCTCCTACGAGCAGTACTTC.

The genes are TRBV7-6 and TRBJ2-1, with TRBD1 identical over 7 bases. The ends lost 1 base at V and 2 bases at J; junction bases unmatched: 17. This CDR3 region has 20 residues. Germline V CDR1 and CDR2: SGHVS, FNYEAQ. This chain's CDR3 is CASSLEPRDRLRDAYNEQFF. CDR3 sequence (DNA): TGTGCCAGCAGCTTAGAACCCCGGGACAGACTGCGTGACGCCTACAATGAGCAGTTCTTC. Combining the CDR3 with reference TRBV7-6 and TRBJ2-1 gives the whole variable domain GAGVSQSPRYKVTKRGQDVALRCDPISGHVSLYWYRQALGQGPEFLTYFNYEAQQDKSGLPNDRFSAERPEGSISTLTIQRTEQRDSAMYRCASSLEPRDRLRDAYNEQFFGPGTRLTVL.

The J gene is TRBJ2-2, the V gene TRBV29-1; no definite D call. The CDR3 has 13 amino acids. Per germline, CDR1 SQVTM and CDR2 ANQGSEA. The V end lost 3 bases, the J end lost 3 bases, and 8 bases lay between the germline ends. Here the CDR3 reads CSVDIAYTGELFF. In DNA form, the CDR3 reads TGCAGCGTTGACATTGCGTACACCGGGGAGCTGTTTTTT.

The V gene is TRBV4-1, the J gene TRBJ2-7, with a tentative D call TRBD2 (5 bases). Germline V gene sequence: CDR1 MGHRA, CDR2 YSYEKL. V was clipped by 7 bases and J by 4 bases, with 14 bases between them. The CDR3 sequence is 13 residues long. The CDR3 loop reads CASTLGRLYEQYF. CDR3 DNA: TGCGCCAGCACCCTAGGGAGACTTTACGAGCAGTACTTC.

V and J are TRBV7-2 and TRBJ2-1; no firm D call. Germline-derived CDR1 and CDR2 are SGHTA and FQGNSA. The V end was cut by 5 bases, the J end by 6 bases, with 11 bases between. The CDR3 runs to 13 residues. Here the CDR3 reads CASSPQFSNEQFF. The CDR3, as DNA: TGTGCCAGCAGCCCCCAATTCAGCAATGAGCAGTTCTTC.

The chain uses TRBV7-3 and TRBJ2-1, with 16 bases that match TRBD2. V was pared by 2 bases and J by 9 bases, with 10 bases of the junction left unmatched. This CDR3 has 18 residues. Germline V gene sequence: CDR1 SGHTA, CDR2 FQGTGA. This CDR3 is CASSLYSGTSGGAGEQFF. DNA of the CDR3: TGTGCCAGCAGCTTATATTCTGGGACTAGCGGGGGGGCAGGTGAGCAGTTCTTC.